The rows below give T cell receptor beta chains drawn from one sample of a study of regulatory T cells in long-lasting Graves disease. Each CDR3 protein gets one entry after TCRdb re-called the multiplex PCR reads with MiXCR. This sample carries some 470,000 distinct CDR3 sequences, 20% to 25% of them seen once, and the ten largest clones take more than 6%. The sequencing used peripheral blood mononuclear cells (PBMCs), collected when the disease was refractory, from a patient treated with antithyroid drugs. The source is a female donor with Graves disease. Both conserved end residues are part of each CDR3. A D gene is named only where the DNA matches it firmly. Clone size is shown for a subset of rows, as once, few, many or a class of expanded clone.

D gene	J gene	V gene	clone size	CDR3 DNA	CDR3 protein
.	TRBJ2-2	TRBV10-3	.	TGTGCCATCAGTGAGGGGGGCGCGTGGACCGGGGAGCCGTTTTTT	CAISEGGAWTGEPFF
.	TRBJ2-5	TRBV6-5	many	TGTGCCAGCAGTTACGGAACAGAGGTCCAAGAGACCCAGTACTTC	CASSYGTEVQETQYF
.	TRBJ2-7	TRBV7-9	many	TGTGCCAGCAGCTCCAATACGGGTTCCTACGAGCAGTACTTC	CASSSNTGSYEQYF
.	TRBJ2-5	TRBV7-2	.	TGTGCCAGCAGCTTAGTGATCGCGGGGCTACAAGAGACCCAGTACTTC	CASSLVIAGLQETQYF
TRBD1	TRBJ2-7	TRBV7-9	.	TGTGCCAGCAGCATAGATTACAGGGGGCTCGGGTACGAGCAGTACTTC	CASSIDYRGLGYEQYF
.	TRBJ2-7	TRBV28	many	TGTGCCAGCAGTTTAGGTAGGAGGGCATACGAGCAGTACTTC	CASSLGRRAYEQYF
TRBD2	TRBJ2-7	TRBV27	.	TGTGCCAGCAGTTTAAGACCCGGACTAGTCTACGAGCAGTACTTC	CASSLRPGLVYEQYF
.	TRBJ1-4	TRBV7-9	once	TGTGCCAGCAGCTTAAACGGCCTCTATGAAAAACTGTTTTTT	CASSLNGLYEKLFF
.	TRBJ1-1	TRBV7-9	.	TGTGCCAGCGGTCTGGAGGGGGGAGAAGCTTTCTTT	CASGLEGGEAFF
.	TRBJ1-4	TRBV19	.	TGTGCCAGTAGCGACACCACCGGAGGAGAAAAACTGTTTTTT	CASSDTTGGEKLFF
TRBD1	TRBJ1-2	TRBV28	many	TGTGCCAGCAGTTCCCCCGGGACAGGGGATAACTATGGCTACACCTTC	CASSSPGTGDNYGYTF
TRBD2	TRBJ2-3	TRBV28	many	TGTGCCAGCAGTCCCTTGGGACTAGCGGGAAGAGATACGCAGTATTTT	CASSPLGLAGRDTQYF
TRBD1	TRBJ1-2	TRBV3-1	many	TGTGCCAGCAGCCCTTCCGGGACAGACTATGGCTACACCTTC	CASSPSGTDYGYTF
TRBD1	TRBJ2-7	TRBV19	.	TGTGCCAGTAGTATCGGGACAGCTTCCCGGGATGAGCAGTACTTC	CASSIGTASRDEQYF
TRBD1	TRBJ1-2	TRBV6-2/TRBV6-3	many	TGTGCCAGCAGTTTCCGGGACAGGGATTTGGGTGGCTACACCTTC	CASSFRDRDLGGYTF
.	TRBJ2-2	TRBV12-3/TRBV12-4	few	TGTGCCAGCAGTTCTCACATGCACCGGGAGCTGTTTTTT	CASSSHMHRELFF
.	TRBJ1-1	TRBV19	.	TGTGCCAGTAGTATCAGGATTAGCACTGAAGCTTTCTTT	CASSIRISTEAFF
.	TRBJ1-5	TRBV20-1	many	TGCAGTGCTAGATGGACGGCCAATCAGCCCCAGCATTTT	CSARWTANQPQHF
TRBD2	TRBJ2-1	TRBV7-9	.	TGTGCCAGCAGCTTTCGGGGGGGGGGCAATGAGCAGTTCTTC	CASSFRGGGNEQFF
.	TRBJ1-5	TRBV12-3/TRBV12-4	.	TGTGCCAGCAGTCGGACAGCTAGTCAGCCCCAGCATTTT	CASSRTASQPQHF
.	TRBJ1-2	TRBV10-3	many	TGTGCCATCAGTTCCGCCGGGGAGCGCAGTGGCTACACCTTC	CAISSAGERSGYTF
.	TRBJ1-1	TRBV20-1	.	TGCAGTGCAGGGGAGAGGTATGAAGCTTTCTTT	CSAGERYEAFF
.	TRBJ1-4	TRBV19	.	TGTGCCAGTAGTATAAGGACGAGGGGCCAACTCAATGAAAAACTGTTTTTT	CASSIRTRGQLNEKLFF
TRBD2	TRBJ2-7	TRBV2	many	TGTGCCAGCAGTGCCCTAGCGGGAGGAGGTTACGAGCAGTACTTC	CASSALAGGGYEQYF
.	TRBJ2-4	TRBV14	few	TGTGCCAGCAGCCGAACTGGTCTAGCCAAAAACATTCAGTACTTC	CASSRTGLAKNIQYF
TRBD1	TRBJ1-2	TRBV20-1	.	TGCAGTGTTACCGGACAGGGGGCGTCGGGCTACACCTTC	CSVTGQGASGYTF
.	TRBJ1-1	TRBV12-3/TRBV12-4	many	TGTGCCAGCAGTTGGAACAAGGGAAATGAAGCTTTCTTT	CASSWNKGNEAFF
TRBD1	TRBJ1-4	TRBV20-1	.	TGCAGTGCGGCAGCCGGACAGGGGTGGGAAAAACTGTTTTTT	CSAAAGQGWEKLFF
TRBD1	TRBJ2-7	TRBV12-3/TRBV12-4	many	TGTGCCAGCAGCCGATCCGGGACAGGGATCTACGAGCAGTACTTC	CASSRSGTGIYEQYF
.	TRBJ2-5	TRBV11-1	many	TGTGCCAGCAGCTCCCCGACTATTTCAGAGACCCAGTACTTC	CASSSPTISETQYF
.	TRBJ1-2	TRBV5-1	.	TGCGCCAGCAGCTCCCCCCCAGGGAACTATGGCTACACCTTC	CASSSPPGNYGYTF
.	TRBJ2-5	TRBV27	many	TGTGCCAGCAGTTTGGCCCCTAGCGCCGGGGAGACCCAGTACTTC	CASSLAPSAGETQYF
.	TRBJ2-7	TRBV5-1	.	TGCGCCAGCAGCCCCGGGGGTACGGAGTACTTC	CASSPGGTEYF
.	TRBJ1-2	TRBV19	.	TGTGCCAGTAGTATTGGGTCCGGCTTTGGCTACACCTTC	CASSIGSGFGYTF
TRBD2	TRBJ2-3	TRBV28	.	TGTGCCAGCAGTTTACCGGTAGCGGGAACTTCGTTGTGGACAGATACGCAGTATTTT	CASSLPVAGTSLWTDTQYF
.	TRBJ1-5	TRBV29-1	.	TGCAGCGTTGGAGAAGTGGATCAGCCCCAGCATTTT	CSVGEVDQPQHF
TRBD2	TRBJ2-2	TRBV6-5	.	TGTGCCAGCAGTTACTCGAACAGCGGGGGGAAGACCGGGGAGCTGGTTTTT	CASSYSNSGGKTGELVF
.	TRBJ2-1	TRBV6-2/TRBV6-3	.	TGTGCCAGTGGAGCGGCACGAGGCTTCGAGCAGTTCTTC	CASGAARGFEQFF
.	TRBJ2-3	TRBV2	.	TGTGCCAGCAGTGAAGTCAGTTACACAGATACGCAGTATTTT	CASSEVSYTDTQYF
.	TRBJ2-7	TRBV29-1	few	TGCAGTGCCCAGGGTTTCCAGGAGCAGTACTTC	CSAQGFQEQYF
.	TRBJ2-2	TRBV20-1	.	TGCAGTGCTCCCCGGGACCCCACCGGGGAGCTGTTTTTT	CSAPRDPTGELFF
.	TRBJ1-4	TRBV6-1	few	TGTGCCAGCAGTGTTGCTCCATCGGAGAACAATGAAAAACTGTTTTTT	CASSVAPSENNEKLFF
.	TRBJ1-1	TRBV14	.	TGTGCCAGCAGCCACGTCGGTCTGAACACTGAAGCTTTCTTT	CASSHVGLNTEAFF
.	TRBJ2-5	TRBV19	.	TGTGCCAGTAGTAGGACAGCAGCCCGAGAGACCCAGTACTTC	CASSRTAARETQYF
TRBD1	TRBJ2-5	TRBV12-3/TRBV12-4	many	TGTGCCAGCAGTCGGGACAGCACCCAAGAGACCCAGTACTTC	CASSRDSTQETQYF
.	TRBJ1-5	TRBV19	.	TGTGCCAGTAGTATTATACAAGTCAGGGGCTGGCATCAGCCCCAGCATTTT	CASSIIQVRGWHQPQHF
.	TRBJ1-5	TRBV6-9	many	TGTGCCAGCAGTTACCCAACAGGGTCTGGCAATCAGCCCCAGCATTTT	CASSYPTGSGNQPQHF
TRBD2	TRBJ2-7	TRBV27	many	TGTGCCAGCAGTCCTACTAGCGGGCGGACCGAGCAGTACTTC	CASSPTSGRTEQYF
.	TRBJ1-5	TRBV11-2	many	TGTGCCAGCAGCTACTTAAACGGGCCCCAGCATTTT	CASSYLNGPQHF
.	TRBJ2-7	TRBV4-3	.	TGCGCCAGCAGCCAAGATTACCCCCAAAGTGGGGTCTACGAGCAGTACTTC	CASSQDYPQSGVYEQYF
.	TRBJ1-2	TRBV28	many	TGTGCCAGCAGCCGAATCGGATCTGCGGTCTACTATGGCTACACCTTC	CASSRIGSAVYYGYTF
.	TRBJ1-1	TRBV25-1	.	TGTGCCAGCAGTGAATCTAAAGCGGGCCCCGGCAAAGCTTTCTTT	CASSESKAGPGKAFF
.	TRBJ2-7	TRBV29-1	many	TGCAGCGTTGTCTTTGGGTCAGAACCAACCGAGCAGTACTTC	CSVVFGSEPTEQYF